This T cell receptor beta chain derives from a study of monozygotic twins with inflammatory bowel disease. Study-level points and caveats: IBD patients exhibited fewer clonotypes shared with other individuals than healthy twins, particularly with disease activity. Patient repertoire variability may have increased through differing immunosuppressive treatments.

Germline CDR1 is SGHKS and CDR2 is YYEKEE (reference sequence). This CDR3 has 17 amino acids. Skipping T cell sorting, the study isolated total RNA directly from whole blood. A word on this clonotype: The antigen is unknown.

Nested PCRs (about 15 and 9 cycles, two total) were applied to TCRalpha and TCRbeta cDNA. TCRdb reprocessed the 5' RACE reads; each CDR3 protein has one entry and no DNA is given. This specimen shows 80,000 or so distinct CDR3 sequences; the ten leading clones hold just under 7.5%. The sequence came from a human donor with ulcerative colitis or Crohn's disease, or a healthy co-twin of an affected twin (not recorded which). Sequenced material: blood. The chain has TRBV5-5 and TRBJ2-3; there is no DNA to check the TCRdb D call of TRBD2. CDR3: CASSLGVAGGWTDTQYF.